Below, 2 T cell receptor beta chains from the same sample are listed, as sequenced in a study of vaccination and CD4 T cells after COVID-19. TCRdb itself ran the PCR reads through MiXCR, one entry per CDR3 protein. The sample holds 25,000 to 35,000 distinct CDR3 sequences; about 47% are singletons and the top ten take approximately 6%. Time point given: late sampling 161 to 241 days after vaccination in three convalescent patients. Material: CD4+ T cells from blood, obtained about 7 months after SARS-CoV-2 vaccination. Receptors originate from a human donor who had recovered from COVID-19.

The table lists this clonotype with a count of one. This rearrangement joins TRBV6-1 to TRBJ1-1; TRBD1 matches 7 bases. V lost 4 bases and J lost 3; bases outside the gene matches: 5. Per the germline V gene, CDR1 is MNHNS and CDR2 is SASEGT. The CDR3 has 14 residues. The CDR3 region is CASSGDSSYTEAFF. In DNA form, the CDR3 reads TGTGCCAGCAGTGGGGACAGTTCCTACACTGAAGCTTTCTTT.

This chain joins TRBV7-9 and TRBJ2-7; perhaps D is TRBD1 or TRBD2 (5 bases each). Germline V gives CDR1 SEHNR, CDR2 FQNEAQ (reference sequence). The CDR3 sequence is 15 residues long. Trimming took 5 bases from V and 0 from J, leaving 14 bases between them. The CDR3 here is CASSHRRGRSYEQYF. As DNA, the CDR3 is TGTGCCAGCAGCCACCGTCGGGGCCGCTCCTACGAGCAGTACTTC.